This T cell receptor beta chain was captured in a study of sequential checkpoint blockade in melanoma. Study in general: DNA from over 80 pretreatment tumor samples underwent TCRβ immunosequencing.

Some clones are missing from TCRdb's copy, which holds only in-frame ones; the method was immunoSEQ multiplex PCR. The sample carries approximately 5,600 clones, approximately 35% recorded once. As to treatment: randomized to nivolumab then ipilimumab (arm A) or the reverse (arm B). No patient had prior DNA-damaging chemotherapy. The CDR3 contains 12 residues. V was cut by 3 bases and J by 4 bases, with 9 bases left in between. Germline CDR1 is GTSNPN and CDR2 is SVGIG (reference sequence). This clone rates as medium-sized. V usage is TRBV30 and J usage is TRBJ1-2, with D unclear. Sequenced here: tumor tissue (inferred from file names), sampled from a patient given nivolumab and ipilimumab in sequence. The clonotype was recovered from a human donor with melanoma. In DNA form, the CDR3 reads TGTGCCTGGAGCGCCGGGATCTATGGCTACACCTTC. The encoded protein is CAWSAGIYGYTF.